This is a list of T cell receptor beta chains from one sample in a study of T cells in Graves' hyperthyroidism and ophthalmopathy. TCRdb reprocessed the multiplex PCR reads with MiXCR, giving one entry per CDR3 protein. The top ten clones hold approximately 8.4% of a sample with 550,000 to 800,000 distinct CDR3 sequences, less than 20% of them seen once. Sequenced: blood. The receptors shown here come from a man aged 18 to 30 with Graves' hyperthyroidism. CDR3s leave out the opening cysteine and the closing phenylalanine or tryptophan. A D gene is named only where the DNA matches it firmly.

V	D	J	CDR3
TRBV29-1	TRBD1	TRBJ2-7	SAGTGTGNEQY
TRBV11-3	-	TRBJ2-1	ASNLRGGRRSYNEQF
TRBV12-3/TRBV12-4	TRBD2	TRBJ2-7	ASSFRTRPYEQY
TRBV12-3/TRBV12-4	-	TRBJ2-7	ASSLFGPYEQY
TRBV12-3/TRBV12-4	-	TRBJ1-2	ASRQTPGDGYT
TRBV3-1	-	TRBJ2-5	ASSQVGGVGTQY
TRBV28	TRBD1	TRBJ1-1	ASSNAETGGGWTEAF
TRBV28	TRBD2	TRBJ2-7	ASSLGLAGETYEQY
TRBV4-1	TRBD2	TRBJ2-5	ASSPSGRFGETQY
TRBV7-9	TRBD1	TRBJ2-1	ASSSQGATPYNEQF
TRBV7-9	TRBD2	TRBJ2-5	ASSPLIYDSGRRTQY
TRBV13	-	TRBJ2-7	ASRPLGNSYEQY
TRBV12-3/TRBV12-4	TRBD2	TRBJ2-3	ASSFSGFLSDTQY
TRBV20-1	-	TRBJ1-1	SARGELGARAEAF
TRBV2	TRBD1	TRBJ2-5	AGLDRDETQY
TRBV7-9	-	TRBJ2-7	ASSLGLSPLNEQY